The TCR beta chain described here comes from a study of cytomegalovirus exposure and HLA in healthy donors. The study ran its PCR with 60 Vbeta and 13 Jbeta primers. The data were produced by immunoSEQ multiplex PCR, yet TCRdb's version contains in-frame clones alone and is incomplete. This sample has some 200,000 clones; about 83% occur once, and the top ten carry around 15%. Study results and limitations: A previous analysis found most TCR beta V segments productive roughly 90% or roughly 30% of the time. According to the study, roughly 180 TCR beta chains were cytomegalovirus-associated.

Germline CDR1 is SGHAT and CDR2 is FQNNGV. J gave up 5 bases and V 1 base, and 11 bases lay outside the gene matches. This CDR3 has 17 residues. With regard to this clone: Its antigen is unidentified.

Donors were ostensibly healthy at sampling, although undocumented immune exposures were probable. The origin of this receptor is a man aged 40-49 years in good health and CMV-seronegative. The chain employs TRBV11-2 and TRBJ2-1, with 7 bases that match TRBD2. The sample was PBMCs. The CDR3 region is CASSLAYLASGHNEQFF. CDR3 nucleotides: TGTGCCAGCAGCTTAGCATATTTGGCTAGCGGCCACAATGAGCAGTTCTTC.